These 19 T cell receptor beta chains were sequenced from one sample in a study of beta chain features in type 1 diabetes. Reverse transcribing all isolated RNA meant expressed TCRB transcripts were sequenced. Data came from immunoSEQ multiplex PCR; TCRdb stores just in-frame clones and leaves some out. The sample contains about 620,000 clones, about a sixth of which appear only once. Source material: naive CD4+ T cells from blood. The receptors stem from a man younger than 35 in good health.

The rearrangement uses TRBV28 and TRBJ1-5; D remains unclear. The CDR3 extends over 16 amino acids. Per germline, CDR1 MDHEN and CDR2 SYDVKM. Deletions cut 6 bases from V and 2 bases from J, with 17 bases between. The CDR3 sequence: CASRRADTPRNQPQHF. The CDR3 DNA reads as TGTGCCAGCAGGCGGGCGGATACCCCCCGCAATCAGCCCCAGCATTTT.

This chain uses TRBV11-3 with TRBJ2-3; 8 bases line up with TRBD1. V was pared by 4 bases and J by 4 bases, with 4 bases of the junction left unmatched. CDR1 and CDR2 (germline): SGHNT, YENEEA. The CDR3 extends over 14 amino acids. The CDR3 protein is CASSSRGRADTQYF. In nucleotides, the CDR3 is TGTGCCAGCAGCTCCAGGGGGCGAGCAGATACGCAGTATTTT.

This clone has only a few counts. The chain couples TRBV6-5 to TRBJ2-1; D gene uncertain. There are 12 residues in the CDR3. Germline V gene sequence: CDR1 MNHEY, CDR2 SVGAGI. V was trimmed by 9 bases and J by 10 bases, leaving 16 bases between them. CDR3 sequence reads: CASKSPLIEQFF. The CDR3 region has the DNA TGTGCCAGTAAGTCCCCCCTCATCGAGCAGTTCTTC.

V usage is TRBV4-1 and J usage is TRBJ1-4, with D perhaps TRBD1 (5 bases). V lost 0 bases and J 4 bases, leaving 9 bases between the germline ends. CDR1 is MGHRA and CDR2 is YSYEKL in the germline V gene. The CDR3 loop spans 15 amino acids. The CDR3 coding sequence is TGCGCCAGCAGCCAAGACGGGACGGATAATGAAAAACTGTTTTTT. This encodes CASSQDGTDNEKLFF.

This clone appeared a few times. The chain uses TRBV10-3 and TRBJ2-1, with a tentative D call TRBD1 (7 bases). Trimming pared 7 bases from V and 3 bases from J, leaving 13 bases between. CDR3 length: 14 amino acids. CDR1 and CDR2 from the germline V gene are ENHRY and SYGVKD. The CDR3 sequence is CAINGGGFYNEQFF. The CDR3 bases are TGTGCCATCAATGGAGGGGGCTTCTACAATGAGCAGTTCTTC.

This clone showed up just a few times. This chain uses TRBV6-1 with TRBJ2-7; maybe TRBD2 (5 bases). This CDR3 region has 14 residues. Germline CDR1 is MNHNS and CDR2 is SASEGT. Trimming removed 9 bases from V and 2 bases from J, with 17 bases in between. The CDR3 is CASLRNSGTYEQYF. The CDR3 DNA is TGTGCCAGTTTGCGGAACAGCGGAACCTACGAGCAGTACTTC.

The V gene is TRBV15, the J gene TRBJ2-1, with TRBD2 identical over 10 bases. V lost 6 bases, J lost 10 bases, and 15 bases stayed unmatched. This CDR3 has 16 residues. The germline V gene has CDR1 LNHNV and CDR2 YYDKDF (reference sequence). The CDR3 bases are TGTGCCACCAGAAAGCGGTCGAGCGGGGGGGCCCAGGAGCAGTTCTTC. Translation: CATRKRSSGGAQEQFF.

This clone occurred a few times. The rearrangement joins TRBV7-9 to TRBJ1-1; 8 bases map to TRBD1. V was pared by 1 base and J by 6 bases, with 7 bases of the junction left unmatched. The CDR3 is 15 residues long. The germline V gene encodes CDR1 SEHNR and CDR2 FQNEAQ (reference sequence). The DNA of the CDR3 is TGTGCCAGCAGCTTAGATGCAGGGGGCGTAGCTGAAGCTTTCTTT. Its protein is CASSLDAGGVAEAFF.

The CDR3 DNA sequence: TGCGCCAGCAGCTTGGAAGGGCAGGGGGCTTTTGAGCAGTACTTC. This sequence encodes CASSLEGQGAFEQYF. The chain has TRBV5-1 and TRBJ2-7; 8 bases are a match to TRBD1. The CDR3 has 15 amino acids. V trimming: 0 bases; J trimming: 7 bases; junction bases outside the gene matches: 9. From germline, CDR1 is SGHRS and CDR2 YFSETQ.

The table lists this clone with a few counts. The CDR3 loop is CASSLLGIGEKLFF. The CDR3 nucleotides read TGTGCCAGCAGCTTATTGGGGATTGGTGAAAAACTGTTTTTT. The chain employs TRBV7-2 and TRBJ1-4; D gene ambiguous. Germline CDR1 reads SGHTA; CDR2 reads FQGNSA. Deletions cut 2 bases from V and 7 bases from J, with 11 bases between. The CDR3 runs 14 residues.

The chain joins TRBV9 to TRBJ2-1; 11 bases map to TRBD2. V was clipped by 2 bases and J by 5 bases; unmatched bases: 6. CDR1 and CDR2 (germline): SGDLS, YYNGEE. This CDR3 region has 16 residues. The CDR3 is CASSVTGTSGNNEQFF. CDR3 coding DNA: TGTGCCAGCAGCGTTACCGGGACTAGCGGTAACAATGAGCAGTTCTTC. The full variable domain, with the rest looked up from reference TRBV9 and TRBJ2-1, is DSGVTQTPKHLITATGQRVTLRCSPRSGDLSVYWYQQSLDQGLQFLIQYYNGEERAKGNILERFSAQQFPDLHSELNLSSLELGDSALYFCASSVTGTSGNNEQFFGPGTRLTVL.

The chain carries TRBV7-2 and TRBJ2-7; D gene unclear. The V and J ends lost 2 bases and 4 bases respectively, with 12 bases between them. The CDR3 extends over 14 amino acids. CDR1 is SGHTA and CDR2 is FQGNSA in the germline V gene. CDR3 nucleotides: TGTGCCAGCAGCTTATACCCGGGTCTATACGAGCAGTACTTC. Amino acid sequence: CASSLYPGLYEQYF.

The CDR3 DNA reads TGTGCCAGCAGTGGACAGGGAATGAACACTGAAGCTTTCTTT. Its translation: CASSGQGMNTEAFF. This chain links TRBV2 with TRBJ1-1, with 7 bases identical to TRBD1. This CDR3 comprises 14 residues. Germline CDR1 is SNHLY and CDR2 is FYNNEI. With V trimmed by 4 bases and J by 0 bases, 2 bases remained unmatched.

This clone has just a few counts. The chain couples TRBV5-8 to TRBJ1-1; no clear D gene. From germline, CDR1 is SGHTS and CDR2 YDEGEE. The CDR3 sequence is 11 residues long. Trimming took off 2 bases at V and 10 bases at J, with 9 bases between the two ends. The CDR3 protein is CASSLQVGAFF. The CDR3 DNA sequence: TGTGCCAGCAGCTTACAAGTTGGAGCTTTCTTT.

A few counts support this clone. V usage is TRBV23-1 and J usage is TRBJ1-5; D gene uncertain. TRBV23-1 qualifies as an ORF whose function is uncertain. The CDR3 runs 15 residues. Deletions cut 0 bases from V and 2 bases from J, with 8 bases between. The CDR3 reads CASSQSVGGNQPQHF. CDR3 bases: TGCGCCAGCAGTCAATCGGTCGGGGGCAATCAGCCCCAGCATTTT.

The chain uses TRBV5-1 and TRBJ1-6; D uncertain. Germline V gene data show CDR1 as SGHRS and CDR2 as YFSETQ. Trimming cost V 0 bases and J 14 bases, with 12 bases left between them. The CDR3 length is 13 residues. The CDR3 region has the DNA TGCGCCAGCAGCTTGGGTGGCCGTTCGGCCCTCCACTTT. Its translation is CASSLGGRSALHF.

A few counts support this clone. CDR3 sequence reads: CASSVASPDTQYF. In DNA, the CDR3 is TGTGCCAGCAGCGTAGCATCGCCAGATACGCAGTATTTT. This chain links TRBV9 with TRBJ2-3, with D hard to call. V was cut by 0 bases and J by 4 bases, with 6 bases left in between. CDR1 and CDR2 (germline): SGDLS, YYNGEE. The CDR3 extends over 13 amino acids.

CDR3 DNA: TGTGCCAGCAGTTTGGGGGACAGGGGGCCTGGAAACACCATATATTTT. Translating gives CASSLGDRGPGNTIYF. This chain joins TRBV28 and TRBJ1-3, with 12 bases aligning to TRBD1. Unmatched junction bases numbered 2, after V lost 3 bases and J lost 2 bases. The CDR3 sequence is 16 residues long. CDR1 is MDHEN, CDR2 SYDVKM, per germline.

The chain couples TRBV7-2 to TRBJ1-2, with TRBD1 as a possible D gene (5 bases). The CDR3 contains 14 residues. Germline V gene data show CDR1 as SGHTA and CDR2 as FQGNSA. Trimming pared 3 bases from V and 6 bases from J, leaving 14 bases between. The CDR3 loop reads CASSFRSQQDGYTF. DNA of the CDR3: TGTGCCAGCAGCTTTAGGTCACAACAGGATGGCTACACCTTC.